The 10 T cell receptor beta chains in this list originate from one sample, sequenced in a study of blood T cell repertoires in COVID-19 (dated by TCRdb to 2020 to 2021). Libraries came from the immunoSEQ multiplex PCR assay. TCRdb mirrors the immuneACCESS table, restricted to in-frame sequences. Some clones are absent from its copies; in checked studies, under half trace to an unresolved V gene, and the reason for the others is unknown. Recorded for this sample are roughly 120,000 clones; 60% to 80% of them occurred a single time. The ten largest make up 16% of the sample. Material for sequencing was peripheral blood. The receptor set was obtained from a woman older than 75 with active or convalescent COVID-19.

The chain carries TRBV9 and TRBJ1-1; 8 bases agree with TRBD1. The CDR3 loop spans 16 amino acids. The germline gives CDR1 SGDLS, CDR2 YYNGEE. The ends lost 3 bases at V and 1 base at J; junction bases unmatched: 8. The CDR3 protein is CASSEHSGTGNTEAFF. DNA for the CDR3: TGTGCCAGCAGCGAACACTCCGGGACAGGGAACACTGAAGCTTTCTTT.

The CDR3 coding sequence is TGTGCCAGCAGCTTACCGGGACAGGGGGCAAACACCATATATTTT. This gives the protein CASSLPGQGANTIYF. The genes are TRBV5-4 and TRBJ1-3, with TRBD1 identical over 12 bases. Germline-derived CDR1 and CDR2 are SGHNT and YYREEE (reference sequence). Trimming cost V 2 bases and J 6 bases; bases outside gene matches: 3. The CDR3 covers 15 residues.

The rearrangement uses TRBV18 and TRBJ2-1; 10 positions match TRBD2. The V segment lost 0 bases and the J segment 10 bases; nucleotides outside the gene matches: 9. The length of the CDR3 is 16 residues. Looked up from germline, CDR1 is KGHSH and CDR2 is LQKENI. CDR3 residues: CASSPPFPSGRGEQFF. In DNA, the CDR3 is TGTGCCAGCTCACCACCGTTCCCTAGCGGGAGAGGGGAGCAGTTCTTC.

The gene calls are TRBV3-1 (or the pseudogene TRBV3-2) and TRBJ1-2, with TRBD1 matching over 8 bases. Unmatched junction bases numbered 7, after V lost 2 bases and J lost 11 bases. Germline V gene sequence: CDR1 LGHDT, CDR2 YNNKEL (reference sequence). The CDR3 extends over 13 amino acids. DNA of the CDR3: TGTGCCAGCAGCCAAATGACAGGGGTTAATTACACCTTC. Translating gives CASSQMTGVNYTF.

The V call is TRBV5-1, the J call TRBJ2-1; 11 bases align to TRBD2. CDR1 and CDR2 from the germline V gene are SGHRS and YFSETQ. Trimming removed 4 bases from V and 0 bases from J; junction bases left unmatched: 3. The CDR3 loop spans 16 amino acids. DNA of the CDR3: TGCGCCAGCAGCCTACTAGCGGGAGCCTCCTACAATGAGCAGTTCTTC. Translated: CASSLLAGASYNEQFF.

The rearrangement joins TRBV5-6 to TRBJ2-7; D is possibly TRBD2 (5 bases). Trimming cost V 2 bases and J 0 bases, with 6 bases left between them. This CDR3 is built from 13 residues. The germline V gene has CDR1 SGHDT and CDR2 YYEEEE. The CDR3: CASSLGSSYEQYF. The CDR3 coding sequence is TGTGCCAGCAGCTTAGGGAGCTCCTACGAGCAGTACTTC.

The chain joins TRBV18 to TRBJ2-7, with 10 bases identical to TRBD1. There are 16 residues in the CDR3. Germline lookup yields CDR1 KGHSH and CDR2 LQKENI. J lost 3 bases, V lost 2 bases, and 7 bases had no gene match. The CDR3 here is CASSPMGTGALYEQYF. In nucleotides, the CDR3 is TGTGCCAGCTCACCAATGGGGACAGGGGCCCTCTACGAGCAGTACTTC.

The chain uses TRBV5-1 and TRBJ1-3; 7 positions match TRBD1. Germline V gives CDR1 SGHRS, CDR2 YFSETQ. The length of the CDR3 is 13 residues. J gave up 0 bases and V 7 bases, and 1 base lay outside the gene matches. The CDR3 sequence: CASRDSSGNTIYF. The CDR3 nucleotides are TGCGCCAGCCGGGACAGCTCTGGAAACACCATATATTTT.

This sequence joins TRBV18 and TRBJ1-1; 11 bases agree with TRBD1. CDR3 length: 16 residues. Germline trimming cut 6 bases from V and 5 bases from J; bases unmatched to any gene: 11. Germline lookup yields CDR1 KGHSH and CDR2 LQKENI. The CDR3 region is CASSPRTGGGSTEAFF. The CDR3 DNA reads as TGTGCCAGCTCTCCAAGGACAGGGGGCGGATCAACTGAAGCTTTCTTT.

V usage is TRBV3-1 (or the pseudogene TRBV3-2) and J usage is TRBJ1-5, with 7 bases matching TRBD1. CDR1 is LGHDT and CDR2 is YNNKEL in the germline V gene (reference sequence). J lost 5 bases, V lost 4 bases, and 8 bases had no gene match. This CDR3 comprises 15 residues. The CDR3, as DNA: TGTGCCAGCAGCCCTGGGACAGCTAAGGATCAGCCCCAGCATTTT. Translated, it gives CASSPGTAKDQPQHF.